What follows are 19 T cell receptor beta chains derived from one specimen sequenced in a study of blood T cell repertoires in COVID-19. Sequenced by immunoSEQ multiplex PCR; TCRdb stores in-frame clones only, minus some. The sample holds roughly 400,000 clones; over 75% are singletons and the top ten take 2.3%. What was sequenced was peripheral blood. The receptors shown here come from a woman aged 55-69 years with COVID-19, enrolled during active disease.

V usage is TRBV5-1 and J usage is TRBJ2-7; maybe TRBD2 (6 bases). This CDR3 is built from 13 residues. Trimming left V 0 bases short and J 4 bases short, with 8 bases between. The germline gives CDR1 SGHRS, CDR2 YFSETQ. The CDR3 bases are TGCGCCAGCAGCTTGGTACGGGGGTACGAGCAGTACTTC. It codes for CASSLVRGYEQYF.

The rearrangement links TRBV19 to TRBJ2-1, with TRBD2 as a possible D gene (6 bases). Between the trimmed V and J ends, which lost 8 bases and 4 bases, there was a span of 15 bases. There are 14 residues in the CDR3. From germline, CDR1 is LNHDA and CDR2 SQIVND (reference sequence). The chain's CDR3 is CASSEGRAYNEQFF. CDR3 DNA: TGTGCCAGTTCGGAGGGCAGGGCATACAATGAGCAGTTCTTC.

This chain joins TRBV5-4 and TRBJ2-7; 9 positions match TRBD1. The CDR3 has 14 amino acids. V shed 4 bases and J 4 bases; nucleotides not matched to a gene: 6. In germline, CDR1 is SGHNT, CDR2 YYREEE (reference sequence). CDR3 in amino acids: CASSRPGQGYEQYF. CDR3 DNA sequence: TGTGCCAGCAGCAGACCGGGACAGGGATACGAGCAGTACTTC.

This clone was picked up one time. The chain carries TRBV6-1 and TRBJ2-5; the match to TRBD2 covers 7 bases. J gave up 6 bases and V 0 bases, and 7 bases lay outside the gene matches. The germline V gene encodes CDR1 MNHNS and CDR2 SASEGT. CDR3 length: 15 amino acids. This CDR3 reads CASSEAGRGMKTQYF. CDR3 bases: TGTGCCAGCAGTGAAGCGGGGCGGGGGATGAAGACCCAGTACTTC.

This chain links TRBV6-1 with TRBJ1-2; D is uncertain. V was trimmed by 2 bases and J by 12 bases, leaving 16 bases between them. Germline CDR1 MNHNS, CDR2 SASEGT. The CDR3 extends over 13 amino acids. The CDR3, as DNA: TGTGCCAGCAGTGAATATTTTGAGTCGCTTCACACCTTC. This gives the protein CASSEYFESLHTF.

In regard to this clone: Other nucleotide sequences in the sample specify the same CDR3. The chain joins TRBV7-3 to TRBJ1-1; 10 nucleotides agree with TRBD1. Looked up from germline, CDR1 is SGHTA and CDR2 is FQGTGA. CDR3 length: 14 amino acids. Trimming cost V 5 bases and J 5 bases; bases outside gene matches: 5. This chain's CDR3 is CASSRQGAGTEAFF. The DNA of the CDR3 is TGTGCCAGCAGCCGACAGGGGGCTGGGACTGAAGCTTTCTTT.

This rearrangement joins TRBV7-9 to TRBJ2-7; maybe TRBD1 (5 bases). V lost 6 bases and J 2 bases, leaving 14 bases between the germline ends. Germline V gives CDR1 SEHNR, CDR2 FQNEAQ (reference sequence). This CDR3 comprises 14 residues. In DNA form, the CDR3 reads TGTGCCAGCAGTATAGGGGCCCGCCCCTACGAGCAGTACTTC. Its translation: CASSIGARPYEQYF.

This chain joins TRBV10-2 and TRBJ2-7; D may be TRBD1 (5 bases). The germline V gene encodes CDR1 WSHSY and CDR2 SAAADI. Trimming stripped 7 bases from V and 1 base from J, with 8 bases between. The CDR3 loop spans 12 amino acids. In nucleotides, the CDR3 is TGCGCCAGCAAGGACATGTCCTACGAGCAGTACTTC. This encodes CASKDMSYEQYF.

V gene TRBV19 combines with J gene TRBJ2-3, with a weak D call TRBD1 (5 bases). V was clipped by 4 bases and J by 5 bases, with 13 bases between them. Germline V gene lookup returns CDR1 LNHDA and CDR2 SQIVND (reference sequence). The CDR3 sequence is 14 residues long. In nucleotides, the CDR3 is TGTGCCAGTAGTACAGGGAATCGACGAGATACGCAGTATTTT. Translating gives CASSTGNRRDTQYF.

The V call is TRBV12-5, the J call TRBJ1-3; weak D call: TRBD1 (6 bases). Trimming pared 2 bases from V and 6 bases from J, leaving 14 bases between. CDR3 length equals 15 residues. Per the germline V gene, CDR1 is LGHNT and CDR2 is FRNRAP. The CDR3: CASGLWGGGKNTIYF. DNA of the CDR3: TGTGCTAGTGGTTTGTGGGGAGGGGGAAAAAACACCATATATTTT.

The V call is TRBV5-1, the J call TRBJ2-1; D might be TRBD1 (6 bases). The V gene's germline CDR1 is SGHRS and CDR2 YFSETQ. This CDR3 has 16 residues. Trimming took off 0 bases at V and 4 bases at J, with 14 bases between the two ends. The CDR3 sequence: CASSLAIGQTYNEQFF. CDR3 DNA: TGCGCCAGCAGCTTGGCCATAGGACAGACATACAATGAGCAGTTCTTC.

The chain joins TRBV4-1 to TRBJ2-7, with 7 nucleotides matching TRBD1. V dropped 4 bases and J dropped 6; count of bases not matched to a gene: 3. CDR1 and CDR2 (germline): MGHRA, YSYEKL. The CDR3 totals 12 residues. The CDR3 DNA sequence: TGCGCCAGCAGCCGGACAGGTAGCGAGCAGTACTTC. Translating gives CASSRTGSEQYF.

This sequence joins TRBV2 and TRBJ2-2; 11 bases fit TRBD1. V lost 10 bases to trimming and J lost 6 bases; unmatched junction nucleotides: 10. This CDR3 is 15 amino acids long. Germline V gene lookup returns CDR1 SNHLY and CDR2 FYNNEI. Here the CDR3 reads CATGQGVSGAGELFF. The CDR3, as DNA: TGTGCCACGGGACAGGGGGTGTCGGGTGCCGGGGAGCTGTTTTTT.

The chain uses TRBV4-1 and TRBJ2-2; 7 nucleotides line up with TRBD1. J gave up 2 bases and V 3 bases, and 12 bases lay outside the gene matches. CDR3 length equals 18 residues. Germline values: CDR1 MGHRA, CDR2 YSYEKL. The CDR3 spells CASSQGTPGQTNTGELFF. The CDR3, as DNA: TGCGCCAGCAGCCAGGGGACCCCGGGACAGACCAACACCGGGGAGCTGTTTTTT.

The J gene is TRBJ2-1, the V gene TRBV21-1; the tabulated D call, TRBD2, remains unverified against the DNA. TRBV21-1 is annotated as a pseudogene. The CDR3 length is 13 residues. CDR3 DNA: TGTGCCAGCAGCAAAGAGGCGCGGCGGGAGCAGTTCTTC. Translation: CASSKEARREQFF.

This clone was seen just once. The V gene is TRBV6-5, the J gene TRBJ1-1; 11 bases line up with TRBD1. Germline-derived CDR1 and CDR2 are MNHEY and SVGAGI. The length of the CDR3 is 13 residues. V was pared by 7 bases and J by 6 bases, with 4 bases of the junction left unmatched. CDR3 bases: TGTGCCAGCAAGGACAGGGGGCTCGCTGAAGCTTTCTTT. Translation gives CASKDRGLAEAFF.

This clone was observed a single time. The chain is built from TRBV19 and TRBJ2-3; TRBD2 is a possible D gene (7 bases). Germline-derived CDR1 and CDR2 are LNHDA and SQIVND (reference sequence). V lost 7 bases, J lost 10 bases, and 21 bases lay in between. The CDR3 is made up of 14 amino acids. This CDR3 reads CASMGGGRGFSQYF. The CDR3 bases are TGTGCCAGTATGGGAGGGGGAAGAGGGTTCTCGCAGTATTTT.

The rearrangement links TRBV19 to TRBJ1-1; 9 nucleotides align to TRBD1. The CDR3 runs 12 residues. Looked up from germline, CDR1 is LNHDA and CDR2 is SQIVND (reference sequence). After removal of 8 bases from V and 10 bases from J, the junction contained 8 bases not matched to a gene. The CDR3 DNA sequence: TGTGCCAGTTTACAGGGGGCGGAGGTAGCTTTCTTT. Translated, it gives CASLQGAEVAFF.

This clone was detected only once. The chain joins TRBV28 to TRBJ1-5, with 7 nucleotides matching TRBD1. Germline trimming cut 8 bases from V and 0 bases from J; bases unmatched to any gene: 4. This CDR3 is 14 amino acids long. The germline gives CDR1 MDHEN, CDR2 SYDVKM. CDR3 residues: CASRGQYSNQPQHF. CDR3 bases: TGTGCCAGCCGGGGACAGTATAGCAATCAGCCCCAGCATTTT.